The source of this T cell receptor beta chain is a study of vaccination effects on CD4 cells after COVID-19. Trimming removed 3 bases from V and 7 bases from J; junction bases left unmatched: 5. Germline V gene sequence: CDR1 MGHRA, CDR2 YSYEKL. The CDR3 runs 13 residues. Before any sequencing was done, the ViraFEST assay used viral peptide pools to expand antigen-specific CD4+ T cells. Subsequent to less than 13 days of culture, CD4+ T cells were isolated. At days 3 and 7, half of the medium was exchanged for IL-2 medium. The table lists this clone with a few counts. Its antigen is undetermined. Using immunoSEQ multiplex PCR, the repertoire was profiled, and TCRdb retains in-frame clones only, with some absent. The sample has around 31,000 clones; approximately 68% are singletons.

This material consisted of CD4+ T cells from PBMCs cultured with HCoV-229E spike peptides, taken before COVID-19 vaccination. The source of this sequence is a human donor who received a COVID-19 vaccine. This sequence joins TRBV4-1 and TRBJ1-1; the match to TRBD1 covers 7 bases. CDR3 in DNA: TGCGCCAGCAGCCAGTACCGGGACAGTGAAGCTTTCTTT. Residues: CASSQYRDSEAFF.